These 22 T cell receptor beta chains were sequenced from one sample in a study of blood T cell repertoires in COVID-19. Data came from immunoSEQ multiplex PCR; TCRdb stores just in-frame clones and leaves some out. The data show a few hundred thousand clones, about 87% seen once. Sample: PBMCs or T cells enriched from blood (not recorded which). The receptors here all came from a woman aged 45-60 years who had recovered from COVID-19.

This rearrangement joins TRBV18 to TRBJ1-5; D not certain. Per germline, CDR1 KGHSH and CDR2 LQKENI. V was shortened by 4 bases and J by 7 bases, with 11 bases between the two germline ends. CDR3 length: 13 amino acids. As DNA, the CDR3 is TGTGCCAGCTCACAACTCCGTAACCAGCCCCAGCATTTT. Protein sequence: CASSQLRNQPQHF.

The gene calls are TRBV2 and TRBJ2-7; D call uncertain. V was cut by 5 bases and J by 3 bases, with 11 bases left in between. CDR3 length: 13 amino acids. Germline V gene sequence: CDR1 SNHLY, CDR2 FYNNEI. CDR3 in DNA: TGTGCCAGCAGTCCATTACAGAGCTACGAGCAGTACTTC. This encodes CASSPLQSYEQYF.

This sequence joins TRBV5-5 and TRBJ2-1; 9 bases line up with TRBD2. This CDR3 contains 16 residues. In germline, CDR1 is SGHKS, CDR2 YYEKEE (reference sequence). The V and J ends lost 7 bases and 1 base, in that order; junction bases with no gene match: 9. CDR3 DNA sequence: TGTGCCAGCGGGTTGACTAGCGGTTATTCCTACAATGAGCAGTTCTTC. This translates into CASGLTSGYSYNEQFF.

This sequence joins TRBV10-3 and TRBJ1-1; TRBD1 agrees at 8 bases. The CDR3 contains 16 residues. V was pared by 2 bases and J by 4 bases, with 9 bases of the junction left unmatched. Germline CDR1 ENHRY, CDR2 SYGVKD. The CDR3 nucleotides read TGTGCCATCAGTGAGGGACAGGGAATTTTCGGCACTGAAGCTTTCTTT. This encodes CAISEGQGIFGTEAFF.

The chain uses TRBV6-1 and TRBJ2-3, with 7 bases fitting TRBD2. There are 16 residues in the CDR3. Trimming removed 2 bases from V and 7 bases from J; junction bases left unmatched: 12. CDR1 and CDR2 (germline): MNHNS, SASEGT. The CDR3 reads CASSEILRGSWNTQYF. As DNA, the CDR3 is TGTGCCAGCAGTGAAATTTTGCGGGGGTCTTGGAATACGCAGTATTTT.

Only a few counts were recorded for this clone. This rearrangement joins TRBV5-4 to TRBJ1-6, with 7 bases that match TRBD1. J gave up 7 bases and V 4 bases, and 11 bases lay outside the gene matches. Germline V lookup: CDR1 SGHNT, CDR2 YYREEE (reference sequence). This CDR3 spans 16 amino acids. CDR3 amino acids: CASSPDLTGVNSPLHF. In DNA form, the CDR3 reads TGTGCCAGCAGCCCAGATCTAACAGGGGTAAATTCACCCCTCCACTTT. The entire variable domain, with the rest obtained from reference TRBV5-4 and TRBJ1-6, is as follows: ETGVTQSPTHLIKTRGQQVTLRCSSQSGHNTVSWYQQALGQGPQFIFQYYREEENGRGNFPPRFSGLQFPNYSSELNVNALELDDSALYLCASSPDLTGVNSPLHFGNGTRLTVT.

The rearrangement links TRBV18 to TRBJ1-1, with D possibly matching TRBD1 (6 bases). This CDR3 comprises 14 residues. The V gene lost 2 bases and the J gene lost 6 bases, with 13 bases spanning the gap. CDR1 is KGHSH, CDR2 LQKENI, per germline. Here the CDR3 DNA reads TGTGCCAGCTCACCAATGGGACAAAGCTCTGAAGCTTTCTTT. Translation: CASSPMGQSSEAFF.

The chain recombines TRBV5-6 with TRBJ2-5; TRBD2 agrees at 10 bases. Germline lookup yields CDR1 SGHDT and CDR2 YYEEEE. The CDR3 contains 18 residues. Trimming at V came to 2 bases and at J to 2 bases, leaving 12 bases not matched to a gene. The chain's CDR3 is CASSFRPRASGGQETQYF. The CDR3 DNA sequence: TGTGCCAGCAGCTTCCGGCCGCGGGCTAGCGGGGGTCAAGAGACCCAGTACTTC.

This chain joins TRBV19 and TRBJ1-1; the D gene is possibly TRBD1 (6 bases). Germline assignment: CDR1 LNHDA and CDR2 SQIVND (reference sequence). Trimming removed 3 bases from V and 4 bases from J, with 15 bases in between. The CDR3 has 15 residues. This chain's CDR3 is CASSIRRGQSTEAFF. The CDR3 DNA is TGTGCCAGTAGTATCCGGCGGGGGCAGAGCACTGAAGCTTTCTTT.

This chain uses TRBV28 with TRBJ1-5; unclear D gene. Trimming stripped 8 bases from V and 1 base from J, with 15 bases between. Germline assignment: CDR1 MDHEN and CDR2 SYDVKM. The CDR3 length is 15 residues. The CDR3 is CASGTGVGSNQPQHF. In DNA, the CDR3 is TGTGCCAGCGGAACCGGGGTGGGGAGCAATCAGCCCCAGCATTTT.

V usage is TRBV7-9 and J usage is TRBJ2-1; possibly TRBD2 for D (6 bases). Deletions cut 2 bases from V and 2 bases from J, with 10 bases between. Looked up from germline, CDR1 is SEHNR and CDR2 is FQNEAQ (reference sequence). The length of the CDR3 is 15 residues. In DNA, the CDR3 is TGTGCCAGCAGCTTACTGGGCGGGGCCTACAATGAGCAGTTCTTC. Protein sequence: CASSLLGGAYNEQFF.

The V gene is TRBV6-1, the J gene TRBJ1-6; possibly TRBD1 for D (5 bases). CDR1 and CDR2 from the germline V gene are MNHNS and SASEGT. V gave up 3 bases and J gave up 6 bases, with 12 bases separating them. The CDR3 extends over 15 amino acids. In DNA form, the CDR3 reads TGTGCCAGCAGTGAGCCGACAGTCTTTAATTCACCCCTCCACTTT. It encodes CASSEPTVFNSPLHF.

The V and J genes are TRBV7-8 and TRBJ2-5; 7 nucleotides align to TRBD1. Germline trimming cut 5 bases from V and 3 bases from J; bases unmatched to any gene: 6. There are 14 residues in the CDR3. Germline V gene sequence: CDR1 SGHVS, CDR2 FQNEAQ. The CDR3 sequence is CASSDRTGEETQYF. In DNA, the CDR3 is TGTGCCAGCAGCGACAGGACAGGAGAAGAGACCCAGTACTTC.

The chain recombines TRBV30 with TRBJ1-2, with 10 bases lining up with TRBD1. The CDR3 runs 14 residues. V shed 0 bases, J shed 8 bases, and the junction held 6 bases outside the gene matches. Germline V gene data show CDR1 as GTSNPN and CDR2 as SVGIG (reference sequence). For the CDR3, the DNA is TGTGCCTGGAGTGTACAAGGGACAGGGGTCGGCTACACCTTC. This encodes CAWSVQGTGVGYTF.

The chain carries TRBV12-5 and TRBJ2-7; the match to TRBD1 covers 10 bases. Germline trimming cut 1 base from V and 0 bases from J; bases unmatched to any gene: 9. This CDR3 comprises 18 residues. Germline CDR1 LGHNT, CDR2 FRNRAP. CDR3 in DNA: TGTGCTAGTGGTTTGGGGATCTACGGACAGGGGGGCTCCTACGAGCAGTACTTC. Translating gives CASGLGIYGQGGSYEQYF.

The gene calls are TRBV11-2 and TRBJ1-5; D may be TRBD1 (5 bases). CDR3 size: 13 residues. The germline V gene encodes CDR1 SGHAT and CDR2 FQNNGV. V gave up 6 bases and J gave up 6 bases, with 12 bases separating them. CDR3 sequence reads: CASSPGDGQPQHF. CDR3 coding DNA: TGTGCCAGCAGTCCGGGGGACGGTCAGCCCCAGCATTTT.

The gene calls are TRBV28 and TRBJ2-1; TRBD2 is a possible D gene (5 bases). This CDR3 contains 14 residues. The V end was cut by 4 bases, the J end by 8 bases, with 15 bases between. Germline V gene data show CDR1 as MDHEN and CDR2 as SYDVKM. Here the CDR3 DNA reads TGTGCCAGCAGTTCCCTTAGCGAGGCCGATGAGCAGTTCTTC. Its protein product is CASSSLSEADEQFF.

V is TRBV27 and J is TRBJ1-5; 9 positions match TRBD1. CDR1 is MNHEY, CDR2 SMNVEV, per germline (reference sequence). This CDR3 is 13 amino acids long. Trimming cost V 6 bases and J 6 bases; bases outside gene matches: 3. The CDR3 region is CASRQGASQPQHF. Here the CDR3 DNA reads TGTGCCAGCAGACAGGGGGCTAGTCAGCCCCAGCATTTT.

V is TRBV7-2 and J is TRBJ2-5, with TRBD1 as a possible D gene (5 bases). This CDR3 spans 14 amino acids. The germline V gene encodes CDR1 SGHTA and CDR2 FQGNSA. The V end was cut by 5 bases, the J end by 5 bases, with 15 bases between. CDR3 DNA sequence: TGTGCCAGCAGCAATCCAGGGTCAGGGGAGACCCAGTACTTC. It specifies CASSNPGSGETQYF. Together with reference TRBV7-2 and TRBJ2-5, the CDR3 gives the full variable domain: GAGVSQSPSNKVTEKGKDVELRCDPISGHTALYWYRQSLGQGLEFLIYFQGNSAPDKSGLPSDRFSAERTGGSVSTLTIQRTQQEDSAVYLCASSNPGSGETQYFGPGTRLLVL.

V usage is TRBV21-1 and J usage is TRBJ1-1. TRBV21-1 corresponds to a pseudogene. The CDR3 has 16 residues. The CDR3 DNA reads TGTGCCAGCAGCTCGCCGGGAACCACCCTGCGGACTGAAGCTTTCTTT. It codes for CASSSPGTTLRTEAFF.

The chain couples TRBV23-1 to TRBJ2-7, with D tentatively TRBD1 (6 bases). TRBV23-1 is assigned to the ORF class and has an uncertain function. The CDR3 extends over 17 amino acids. With 3 bases removed from V and 6 bases from J, the gap between germline ends came to 24 bases. CDR3 coding DNA: TGCGCCAGCAGTCATAGGGTTTCCAGGGGAGTAAGTGGCGAGCAGTACTTC. Translation: CASSHRVSRGVSGEQYF.

V gene TRBV11-3 combines with J gene TRBJ1-1; TRBD1 might be the D (6 bases). The length of the CDR3 is 12 residues. Trimming cost V 7 bases and J 10 bases, with 16 bases left between them. Germline lookup yields CDR1 SGHNT and CDR2 YENEEA. The CDR3 bases are TGTGCCAGCACCCCGCGGGGGGCGTTAGCTTTCTTT. It specifies CASTPRGALAFF. Filled out from reference TRBV11-3 and TRBJ1-1, the complete variable domain reads EAGVVQSPRYKIIEKKQPVAFWCNPISGHNTLYWYLQNLGQGPELLIRYENEEAVDDSQLPKDRFSAERLKGVDSTLKIQPAELGDSAVYLCASTPRGALAFFGQGTRLTVV.